This T cell receptor (beta chain) emerged from a study of blood T cell repertoires in COVID-19. Turning to the study itself: Both acute and convalescent COVID-19 samples were obtained from the United States, Italy and Spain. PBMCs, B-cell-depleted T cells, or T cells provided the cDNA or gDNA that made up the material.

In the authors' methods: Estimation of nucleated cell counts relied on the amplification of reference gene primers. Generated by immunoSEQ multiplex PCR, the TCRdb table keeps only in-frame clones and is missing some. That table supplies the V and J calls and clone size; D and trimming were determined from the DNA. Here the sample spans approximately 100,000 clones, roughly nine tenths being singletons. Germline trimming cut 6 bases from V and 6 bases from J; bases unmatched to any gene: 13. The germline gives CDR1 MNHEY, CDR2 SMNVEV (reference sequence). The CDR3 has 16 residues. V is TRBV27 and J is TRBJ2-1; the match to TRBD1 covers 8 bases. Sequencing was done on a sample of peripheral blood. This receptor was obtained from a human donor in a cohort sampled during active COVID-19. Here the CDR3 reads CASSLGQGAFLNEQFF. DNA of the CDR3: TGTGCCAGCAGCTTAGGACAGGGAGCTTTTCTCAATGAGCAGTTCTTC.